Listed below are T cell receptor beta chains from one sample, sequenced in a study of blood T cell repertoires in COVID-19. Sequencing was performed with immunoSEQ multiplex PCR; in TCRdb, only in-frame clones are kept and a portion is missing. In the table there are over 85,000 clones, approximately 90% of which are singletons. Sequenced sample: peripheral blood. The receptors originated from a man in his 70s with acute or convalescent COVID-19. The CDR3 runs from the conserved cysteine through the conserved F or W. The order of the fields is CDR3 protein, J gene, V gene, D gene. A D gene is named only where the DNA matches it firmly.

cdr3_aa: CASSQQGVADTQYF; j_call: TRBJ2-3; v_call: TRBV3-1/TRBV3-2; d_call: .
cdr3_aa: CASMRASNYGYTF; j_call: TRBJ1-2; v_call: TRBV6-5; d_call: .
cdr3_aa: CVRSLGGPYGNTIYF; j_call: TRBJ1-3; v_call: TRBV7-5; d_call: .
cdr3_aa: CASSLSPLAGSYNEQFF; j_call: TRBJ2-1; v_call: TRBV5-1; d_call: .
cdr3_aa: CASSPNGENTQYF; j_call: TRBJ2-3; v_call: TRBV18; d_call: .
cdr3_aa: CASSLIADRTGQPQHF; j_call: TRBJ1-5; v_call: TRBV11-2; d_call: .
cdr3_aa: CASSHRNVQEGYGYTF; j_call: TRBJ1-2; v_call: TRBV3-1/TRBV3-2; d_call: .
cdr3_aa: CASSLVSRAGQGAWNSPLHF; j_call: TRBJ1-6; v_call: TRBV7-6; d_call: TRBD1
cdr3_aa: CASSRTGGAPRTEAFF; j_call: TRBJ1-1; v_call: TRBV19; d_call: TRBD1
cdr3_aa: CASSLGGTGGQETQYF; j_call: TRBJ2-5; v_call: TRBV11-3; d_call: TRBD1
cdr3_aa: CASSGQEHTEAFF; j_call: TRBJ1-1; v_call: TRBV5-4; d_call: TRBD1
cdr3_aa: CASSRAGATYKNIQYF; j_call: TRBJ2-4; v_call: TRBV19; d_call: TRBD2
cdr3_aa: CASSQDPGYYGYTF; j_call: TRBJ1-2; v_call: TRBV14; d_call: .
cdr3_aa: CATTAGANTEAFF; j_call: TRBJ1-1; v_call: TRBV24-1; d_call: .
cdr3_aa: CASTIRGNTEAFF; j_call: TRBJ1-1; v_call: TRBV6-5; d_call: .
cdr3_aa: CASSPGGAKKLFF; j_call: TRBJ1-4; v_call: TRBV19; d_call: .
cdr3_aa: CASSLETGGWQPQHF; j_call: TRBJ1-5; v_call: TRBV28; d_call: TRBD1
cdr3_aa: CAIRGGGRSSTGNTIYF; j_call: TRBJ1-3; v_call: TRBV10-3; d_call: .
cdr3_aa: CASGGTSPLKNTGELFF; j_call: TRBJ2-2; v_call: TRBV27; d_call: .
cdr3_aa: CASSQGRGPSTDTQYF; j_call: TRBJ2-3; v_call: TRBV4-1; d_call: .
cdr3_aa: CASRPSGGDYNEQFF; j_call: TRBJ2-1; v_call: TRBV10-1; d_call: TRBD2
cdr3_aa: CASSQDLGTVMNTEAFF; j_call: TRBJ1-1; v_call: TRBV14; d_call: TRBD1
cdr3_aa: CASSRGTINQPQHF; j_call: TRBJ1-5; v_call: TRBV6-5; d_call: .
cdr3_aa: CASSSWTGSKGEAFF; j_call: TRBJ1-1; v_call: TRBV11-2; d_call: TRBD1